This entry lists 4 T cell receptor beta chains sequenced from one sample in a study of shared clonotypes between healthy human individuals. Some clones are missing from TCRdb's copy, which holds only in-frame ones; the method was immunoSEQ multiplex PCR. The profile covers hundreds of thousands of clones, with 95% to 97% appearing a single time and approximately 0.06% taken by the ten largest. The material sequenced was naive CD4+ T cells sorted from blood. The subset denotes: CD45RA+ positively selected. The origin of the receptors is a woman aged 30 to 39 in good health.

This chain joins TRBV28 and TRBJ1-2; 9 nucleotides line up with TRBD1. Germline CDR1 MDHEN, CDR2 SYDVKM. The length of the CDR3 is 13 residues. The V gene end was trimmed by 5 bases and the J gene end by 8 bases; junction bases not matched to a gene: 6. The CDR3 sequence is CASSPGQGWGYTF. The CDR3, as DNA: TGTGCCAGCAGTCCGGGACAGGGTTGGGGCTACACCTTC.

The DNA of the CDR3 is TGTGCCAGCAGCTTAGAAGTTGGCAGGGGGCATCAGCCCCAGCATTTT. The encoded protein is CASSLEVGRGHQPQHF. V is TRBV7-2 and J is TRBJ1-5; 8 bases fit TRBD1. The CDR3 extends over 16 amino acids. J lost 5 bases, V lost 1 base, and 7 bases had no gene match. Germline V gene data show CDR1 as SGHTA and CDR2 as FQGNSA. The whole variable domain, remainder taken from reference TRBV7-2 and TRBJ1-5, is GAGVSQSPSNKVTEKGKDVELRCDPISGHTALYWYRQSLGQGLEFLIYFQGNSAPDKSGLPSDRFSAERTGGSVSTLTIQRTQQEDSAVYLCASSLEVGRGHQPQHFGDGTRLSIL.

The chain carries TRBV19 and TRBJ1-4; tentative D call: TRBD1 (6 bases). Trimming cost V 8 bases and J 4 bases, with 11 bases left between them. This CDR3 is built from 13 residues. Germline V gene lookup returns CDR1 LNHDA and CDR2 SQIVND (reference sequence). In DNA, the CDR3 is TGTGCCAGTGCGGGACAACGTAATGAAAAACTGTTTTTT. Its translation: CASAGQRNEKLFF.

The chain recombines TRBV6-5 with TRBJ2-5; weak D call: TRBD2 (6 bases). The CDR3 is 13 residues long. V was cut by 4 bases and J by 4 bases, with 10 bases left in between. The germline V gene encodes CDR1 MNHEY and CDR2 SVGAGI. CDR3 residues: CASSWVGGETQYF. In nucleotides, the CDR3 is TGTGCCAGCAGTTGGGTGGGGGGAGAGACCCAGTACTTC.